The source of this T cell receptor beta chain is a study of shared clonotypes between healthy human individuals. Caucasian adults residing in Nashville, Tennessee made up all the donors. Generated by immunoSEQ multiplex PCR, the TCRdb table keeps only in-frame clones and is missing some. The sample carries 1.5 million to 1.9 million clones, 95% to 99% recorded once. Germline V gene sequence: CDR1 MDHEN, CDR2 SYDVKM. This CDR3 spans 12 amino acids. Trimming took 6 bases from V and 3 from J, leaving 9 bases between them. This TCR derives from a man aged 25-40 years in good health. The V call is TRBV28, the J call TRBJ2-7; D perhaps matches TRBD2 (6 bases). Material for sequencing was naive CD4+ T cells sorted from blood. The subset was: CD45RA+ positively selected. The CDR3: CASRRGFYEQYF. Written as DNA, the CDR3 is TGTGCCAGCAGGCGGGGTTTCTACGAGCAGTACTTC.